This T cell receptor beta chain was obtained from a study of lymphopenia after photon versus proton radiotherapy. Clones were read by immunoSEQ multiplex PCR, and TCRdb kept only the in-frame ones, dropping some. Of fewer than 65,000 clones in the sample, 86% were seen once. CDR1 SQVTM and CDR2 ANQGSEA come from the germline V gene. V lost 4 bases and J 2 bases, leaving 17 bases between the germline ends. This CDR3 is built from 15 residues. There are a few counts of this clone. The sequenced sample was peripheral blood, obtained from a patient treated with photon-based radiotherapy. This receptor was taken from a man aged 35 to 55 with gastric cancer. This rearrangement joins TRBV29-1 to TRBJ2-5, with D possibly TRBD1 on 6 matching bases. Here the CDR3 reads CSVVLARGTQETQYF. CDR3 DNA: TGCAGCGTTGTGTTAGCCAGGGGCACGCAAGAGACCCAGTACTTC.